Each of the 30 T cell receptor beta chains below was sequenced from the same sample in a study of beta chain features in type 1 diabetes. cDNA synthesis used the whole RNA isolate, giving expressed TCRB sequences. Assay: immunoSEQ multiplex PCR; the TCRdb copy retains only in-frame clones and omits some. Of about 360,000 clones detected, roughly 13% appear once; the ten largest clones hold around 0.02%. The sample was naive CD4+ T cells from blood. All receptors come from a man aged 18 to 30 in good health.

This clone was counted between two and nine times. V and J are TRBV13 and TRBJ2-2; D is possibly TRBD1 (5 bases). This CDR3 spans 16 amino acids. Germline lookup yields CDR1 PRHDT and CDR2 FYEKMQ (reference sequence). With 1 base removed from V and 0 bases from J, the gap between germline ends came to 9 bases. CDR3 sequence reads: CASSLVGPSNTGELFF. The CDR3, as DNA: TGTGCCAGCAGCTTAGTGGGGCCATCGAACACCGGGGAGCTGTTTTTT.

Only a few counts were recorded for this clone. The chain carries TRBV7-3 and TRBJ2-3; possibly TRBD2 for D (6 bases). V lost 2 bases and J 4 bases, leaving 10 bases between the germline ends. Germline CDR1 reads SGHTA; CDR2 reads FQGTGA. The CDR3 length is 14 residues. CDR3 amino acids: CASSLSSAADTQYF. In DNA form, the CDR3 reads TGTGCCAGCAGCTTATCTAGCGCGGCAGATACGCAGTATTTT.

The chain combines TRBV5-1 with TRBJ1-1, with 10 positions matching TRBD1. The germline V gene encodes CDR1 SGHRS and CDR2 YFSETQ. The V segment lost 0 bases and the J segment 5 bases; nucleotides outside the gene matches: 10. This CDR3 contains 17 residues. The CDR3 nucleotides read TGCGCCAGCAGCTTGGACCCCCCTGACAGGGGGCGAACTGAAGCTTTCTTT. Protein product: CASSLDPPDRGRTEAFF.

The chain is built from TRBV5-1 and TRBJ2-1; possibly TRBD1 for D (6 bases). The germline V and J ends were trimmed by 1 base and 14 bases, with 16 bases remaining between them. This CDR3 comprises 13 residues. CDR1 and CDR2 (germline): SGHRS, YFSETQ. The DNA of the CDR3 is TGCGCCAGCAGCTTGACAGGGAAGGAGGACGAGTTCTTC. Amino acids: CASSLTGKEDEFF.

The chain is built from TRBV29-1 and TRBJ1-2, with D possibly matching TRBD1 (6 bases). Germline V gene data show CDR1 as SQVTM and CDR2 as ANQGSEA. The CDR3 loop spans 11 amino acids. DNA of the CDR3: TGCAGTTCCCAATGGGGGCACGGCTACACCTTC. It encodes CSSQWGHGYTF. Supplemented by reference TRBV29-1 and TRBJ1-2, the full variable domain reads SAVISQKPSRDICQRGTSLTIQCQVDSQVTMMFWYRQQPGQSLTLIATANQGSEATYESGFVIDKFPISRPNLTFSTLTVSNMSPEDSSIYLCSSQWGHGYTFGSGTRLTVV.

The CDR3 DNA reads as TGTGCCAGCAGCTTAGATTGGGGCCGGGATACGCAGTATTTT. This sequence encodes CASSLDWGRDTQYF. The rearrangement links TRBV7-9 to TRBJ2-3; a weak D match, TRBD1 (5 bases). Germline V gives CDR1 SEHNR, CDR2 FQNEAQ (reference sequence). This CDR3 is 14 amino acids long. V lost 1 base and J 6 bases, leaving 11 bases between the germline ends.

This clone was detected only a few times. The rearrangement links TRBV28 to TRBJ2-4, with a tentative D call TRBD1 (7 bases). CDR1 and CDR2 from the germline V gene are MDHEN and SYDVKM. With 4 bases removed from V and 2 bases from J, the gap between germline ends came to 12 bases. The CDR3 length is 15 residues. CDR3: CASSWSGGTKNIQYF. CDR3 nucleotide sequence: TGTGCCAGCAGTTGGTCAGGGGGGACCAAAAACATTCAGTACTTC.

The genes are TRBV7-3 and TRBJ2-2; 8 bases line up with TRBD1. Germline CDR1 SGHTA, CDR2 FQGTGA. V was clipped by 4 bases and J by 4 bases; unmatched bases: 5. The CDR3 runs 15 residues. The CDR3 spells CASSSQGAGTGELFF. The CDR3 DNA follows: TGTGCCAGCAGCTCGCAGGGGGCAGGCACCGGGGAGCTGTTTTTT.

This clone was picked up a small number of times. V usage is TRBV6-5 and J usage is TRBJ2-7; no firm D call. Germline V gives CDR1 MNHEY, CDR2 SVGAGI. The CDR3 consists of 13 residues. Deletions cut 0 bases from V and 6 bases from J, with 9 bases between. As DNA, the CDR3 is TGTGCCAGCAGTTACTCGTATGGGCTCGAGCAGTACTTC. Protein sequence: CASSYSYGLEQYF.

This rearrangement joins TRBV28 to TRBJ2-1; 14 bases agree with TRBD2. The CDR3 extends over 18 amino acids. The junction had 5 bases not matched to a gene; V was cut back by 3 bases and J by 1 base. Per the germline V gene, CDR1 is MDHEN and CDR2 is SYDVKM. Here the CDR3 DNA reads TGTGCCAGCAGTTTGGGACTAGCGGGGGCCCTATCCTACAATGAGCAGTTCTTC. Protein product: CASSLGLAGALSYNEQFF.

The chain couples TRBV11-2 to TRBJ2-7, with 9 bases identical to TRBD1. The CDR3 loop spans 14 amino acids. After removal of 4 bases from V and 9 bases from J, the junction contained 10 bases not matched to a gene. Germline loops: CDR1 SGHAT, CDR2 FQNNGV. CDR3: CASSSPGQGRGQYF. CDR3 DNA sequence: TGTGCCAGCAGCTCGCCGGGACAGGGAAGGGGGCAGTACTTC.

The genes are TRBV28 and TRBJ2-1, with a tentative D call TRBD2 (5 bases). V gave up 8 bases and J gave up 8 bases, with 16 bases separating them. The germline V gene encodes CDR1 MDHEN and CDR2 SYDVKM. The CDR3 is 13 residues long. The CDR3 protein is CASGLTSPHEQFF. CDR3 coding DNA: TGTGCCAGCGGCCTAACTAGTCCCCATGAGCAGTTCTTC.

The table lists this clone with a few counts. The chain combines TRBV5-1 with TRBJ2-1, with TRBD2 matching 9 bases. V lost 1 base to trimming and J lost 5 bases; unmatched junction nucleotides: 1. The CDR3 extends over 14 amino acids. CDR1 and CDR2 from the germline V gene are SGHRS and YFSETQ. CDR3 region: CASSLSSGNNEQFF. In DNA form, the CDR3 reads TGCGCCAGCAGCTTGTCTAGCGGGAACAATGAGCAGTTCTTC.

The V and J genes are TRBV7-2 and TRBJ2-5; D is possibly TRBD2 (6 bases). This CDR3 is 17 amino acids long. Trimming stripped 1 base from V and 3 bases from J, with 18 bases between. Germline loops: CDR1 SGHTA, CDR2 FQGNSA. The CDR3 here is CASSLGLRGLAEETQYF. The CDR3 nucleotides are TGTGCCAGCAGCTTAGGGCTGCGGGGTCTGGCAGAAGAGACCCAGTACTTC.

This clone was detected a few times. The chain has TRBV4-1 and TRBJ2-7; 7 positions match TRBD1. This CDR3 is 14 amino acids long. From germline, CDR1 is MGHRA and CDR2 YSYEKL. Germline trimming cut 4 bases from V and 3 bases from J; bases unmatched to any gene: 6. The CDR3 nucleotides are TGCGCCAGCAGCCTCTACGACAGGGACTACGAGCAGTACTTC. Encoded protein: CASSLYDRDYEQYF.

The chain links TRBV28 to TRBJ2-7; 10 nucleotides match TRBD2. The V segment lost 4 bases and the J segment 3 bases; nucleotides outside the gene matches: 6. The CDR3 has 15 residues. In germline, CDR1 is MDHEN, CDR2 SYDVKM. Here the CDR3 DNA reads TGTGCCAGCAGTTACCCCTTAGCGGGAGGCTACGAGCAGTACTTC. Its translation is CASSYPLAGGYEQYF.

The rearrangement joins TRBV5-1 to TRBJ2-1; perhaps TRBD1 as D (6 bases). Germline CDR1 SGHRS, CDR2 YFSETQ. The CDR3 has 13 residues. The germline V and J ends were trimmed by 5 bases and 5 bases, with 11 bases remaining between them. CDR3: CASSRTDDNEQFF. The CDR3 DNA reads TGCGCCAGCAGTCGGACAGACGACAATGAGCAGTTCTTC.

In its sample, this clone was seen a few times. This chain uses TRBV15 with TRBJ2-1, with 14 nucleotides matching TRBD2. V dropped 5 bases and J dropped 0; count of bases not matched to a gene: 12. There are 20 residues in the CDR3. Germline assignment: CDR1 LNHNV and CDR2 YYDKDF (reference sequence). CDR3 loop: CATSPSWVGTSGSSYNEQFF. The CDR3, as DNA: TGTGCCACCAGCCCGAGCTGGGTGGGGACTAGCGGGAGCTCCTACAATGAGCAGTTCTTC.

This rearrangement joins TRBV6-5 to TRBJ2-7; D perhaps matches TRBD1 (6 bases). CDR1 is MNHEY and CDR2 is SVGAGI in the germline V gene. V shed 4 bases and J shed 0 bases, with 16 bases lying between them. The CDR3 totals 16 residues. CDR3 region: CASSSARGIPSYEQYF. The CDR3 DNA reads as TGTGCCAGCAGTTCTGCCAGGGGAATCCCCTCCTACGAGCAGTACTTC.

This clone showed up just a few times. The chain employs TRBV18 and TRBJ2-7; 9 bases line up with TRBD1. Germline lookup yields CDR1 KGHSH and CDR2 LQKENI. The V gene end was trimmed by 4 bases and the J gene end by 2 bases; junction bases not matched to a gene: 3. The CDR3 extends over 14 amino acids. In nucleotides, the CDR3 is TGTGCCAGCTCACGGGGACAGGGCCCCTACGAGCAGTACTTC. Amino acid sequence: CASSRGQGPYEQYF.

This clone was seen a few times. The genes are TRBV11-3 and TRBJ2-7; D is uncertain. Germline V gives CDR1 SGHNT, CDR2 YENEEA. CDR3 size: 14 residues. V was pared by 5 bases and J by 7 bases, with 18 bases between. CDR3 DNA sequence: TGTGCCAGCAGCCCGGATACACGCCCGGGTGAGCAGTACTTC. It yields the protein CASSPDTRPGEQYF.

V is TRBV2 and J is TRBJ1-5; no reliable D call. The CDR3 has 14 residues. Deletions cut 5 bases from V and 7 bases from J, with 15 bases between. Germline CDR1 is SNHLY and CDR2 is FYNNEI. The CDR3 DNA sequence: TGTGCCAGCAGTATGGCTGGGCACGGCCAGCCCCAGCATTTT. Amino acids: CASSMAGHGQPQHF. Supplemented by reference TRBV2 and TRBJ1-5, the full variable domain reads EPEVTQTPSHQVTQMGQEVILRCVPISNHLYFYWYRQILGQKVEFLVSFYNNEISEKSEIFDDQFSVERPDGSNFTLKIRSTKLEDSAMYFCASSMAGHGQPQHFGDGTRLSIL.

V is TRBV28 and J is TRBJ1-2, with TRBD1 matching over 9 bases. In germline, CDR1 is MDHEN, CDR2 SYDVKM. The CDR3 extends over 14 amino acids. J lost 6 bases, V lost 4 bases, and 6 bases had no gene match. In nucleotides, the CDR3 is TGTGCCAGCAGTTCCGGACAGGGGCAGCATGGCTACACCTTC. Amino acids: CASSSGQGQHGYTF.

This clone was detected a few times. This sequence joins TRBV7-3 and TRBJ2-1; 9 bases fit TRBD2. CDR1 is SGHTA, CDR2 FQGTGA, per germline. The V segment lost 0 bases and the J segment 4 bases; nucleotides outside the gene matches: 7. The length of the CDR3 is 17 residues. For the CDR3, the DNA is TGTGCCAGCAGCTTAACGATCCAGACTAGCGGTTACAATGAGCAGTTCTTC. It translates to CASSLTIQTSGYNEQFF.

This clone was seen only a few times. V is TRBV5-1 and J is TRBJ2-5; TRBD2 is a possible D gene (6 bases). V lost 3 bases to trimming and J lost 2 bases, with 14 bases between them. Germline lookup yields CDR1 SGHRS and CDR2 YFSETQ. CDR3 size: 15 residues. The CDR3 is CASSSMSSGQETQYF. The DNA of the CDR3 is TGCGCCAGCAGCTCCATGAGTAGCGGACAAGAGACCCAGTACTTC.

This clone was found a few times. The chain links TRBV25-1 to TRBJ1-1, with D maybe TRBD1 (5 bases). V was pared by 5 bases and J by 2 bases, with 15 bases between. The CDR3 consists of 15 residues. Germline CDR1 and CDR2: MGHDK and SYGVNS. CDR3 sequence reads: CASSNPDSVNTEAFF. CDR3 coding DNA: TGTGCCAGCAGTAACCCCGACAGCGTAAACACTGAAGCTTTCTTT.

This clone was counted only a few times. The chain uses TRBV11-2 and TRBJ2-3; D may be TRBD1 (7 bases). Per the germline V gene, CDR1 is SGHAT and CDR2 is FQNNGV. The CDR3 totals 17 residues. V was shortened by 3 bases and J by 4 bases, with 20 bases between the two germline ends. The CDR3 DNA sequence: TGTGCCAGCAGCTTCAGGGGGAGTAGCGGCGCGGCAGATACGCAGTATTTT. Translation: CASSFRGSSGAADTQYF.

This clone was seen a few times. CDR3 residues: CASSKSLAGSTDTQYF. The CDR3 bases are TGTGCCAGCAGCAAATCACTAGCGGGAAGCACAGATACGCAGTATTTT. The chain joins TRBV5-4 to TRBJ2-3; 10 bases are shared with TRBD2. This CDR3 is 16 amino acids long. V gave up 4 bases and J gave up 0 bases; unmatched junction bases: 5. Germline loops: CDR1 SGHNT, CDR2 YYREEE (reference sequence). The whole variable domain, filled in from reference TRBV5-4 and TRBJ2-3, reads ETGVTQSPTHLIKTRGQQVTLRCSSQSGHNTVSWYQQALGQGPQFIFQYYREEENGRGNFPPRFSGLQFPNYSSELNVNALELDDSALYLCASSKSLAGSTDTQYFGPGTRLTVL.

In this sample, this clone turned up a few times. The chain carries TRBV25-1 and TRBJ2-2; the D is unclear. Trimming pared 1 base from V and 5 bases from J, leaving 8 bases between. This CDR3 has 14 residues. In germline, CDR1 is MGHDK, CDR2 SYGVNS. The DNA for the CDR3 is TGTGCCAGCAGTGAATCATGGCTTACCGGGGAGCTGTTTTTT. This sequence encodes CASSESWLTGELFF. Full variable domain (rest looked up from reference TRBV25-1 and TRBJ2-2): EADIYQTPRYLVIGTGKKITLECSQTMGHDKMYWYQQDPGMELHLIHYSYGVNSTEKGDLSSESTVSRIRTEHFPLTLESARPSHTSQYLCASSESWLTGELFFGEGSRLTVL.

This clone was picked up a small number of times. This chain uses TRBV27 with TRBJ1-2, with 7 nucleotides matching TRBD1. The V and J ends lost 4 bases and 6 bases, in that order; junction bases with no gene match: 8. The CDR3 is 14 residues long. Germline V gives CDR1 MNHEY, CDR2 SMNVEV (reference sequence). The DNA for the CDR3 is TGTGCCAGCAGTTCCTCTGACAGGGTCGATGGCTACACCTTC. This codes for CASSSSDRVDGYTF.